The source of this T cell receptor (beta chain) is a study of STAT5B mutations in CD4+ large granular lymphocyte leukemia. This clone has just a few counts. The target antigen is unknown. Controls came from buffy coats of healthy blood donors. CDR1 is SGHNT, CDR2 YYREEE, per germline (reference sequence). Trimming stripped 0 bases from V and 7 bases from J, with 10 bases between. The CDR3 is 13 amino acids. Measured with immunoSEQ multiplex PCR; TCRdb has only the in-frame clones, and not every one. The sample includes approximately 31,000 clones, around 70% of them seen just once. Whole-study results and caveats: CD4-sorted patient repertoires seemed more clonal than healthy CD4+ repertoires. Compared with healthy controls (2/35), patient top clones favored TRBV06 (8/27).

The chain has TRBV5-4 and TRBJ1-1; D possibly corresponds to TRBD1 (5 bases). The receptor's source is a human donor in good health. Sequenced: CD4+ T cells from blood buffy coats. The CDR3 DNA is TGTGCCAGCAGCTTGGGAGGGGTCCTTGAAGCTTTCTTT. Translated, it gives CASSLGGVLEAFF.